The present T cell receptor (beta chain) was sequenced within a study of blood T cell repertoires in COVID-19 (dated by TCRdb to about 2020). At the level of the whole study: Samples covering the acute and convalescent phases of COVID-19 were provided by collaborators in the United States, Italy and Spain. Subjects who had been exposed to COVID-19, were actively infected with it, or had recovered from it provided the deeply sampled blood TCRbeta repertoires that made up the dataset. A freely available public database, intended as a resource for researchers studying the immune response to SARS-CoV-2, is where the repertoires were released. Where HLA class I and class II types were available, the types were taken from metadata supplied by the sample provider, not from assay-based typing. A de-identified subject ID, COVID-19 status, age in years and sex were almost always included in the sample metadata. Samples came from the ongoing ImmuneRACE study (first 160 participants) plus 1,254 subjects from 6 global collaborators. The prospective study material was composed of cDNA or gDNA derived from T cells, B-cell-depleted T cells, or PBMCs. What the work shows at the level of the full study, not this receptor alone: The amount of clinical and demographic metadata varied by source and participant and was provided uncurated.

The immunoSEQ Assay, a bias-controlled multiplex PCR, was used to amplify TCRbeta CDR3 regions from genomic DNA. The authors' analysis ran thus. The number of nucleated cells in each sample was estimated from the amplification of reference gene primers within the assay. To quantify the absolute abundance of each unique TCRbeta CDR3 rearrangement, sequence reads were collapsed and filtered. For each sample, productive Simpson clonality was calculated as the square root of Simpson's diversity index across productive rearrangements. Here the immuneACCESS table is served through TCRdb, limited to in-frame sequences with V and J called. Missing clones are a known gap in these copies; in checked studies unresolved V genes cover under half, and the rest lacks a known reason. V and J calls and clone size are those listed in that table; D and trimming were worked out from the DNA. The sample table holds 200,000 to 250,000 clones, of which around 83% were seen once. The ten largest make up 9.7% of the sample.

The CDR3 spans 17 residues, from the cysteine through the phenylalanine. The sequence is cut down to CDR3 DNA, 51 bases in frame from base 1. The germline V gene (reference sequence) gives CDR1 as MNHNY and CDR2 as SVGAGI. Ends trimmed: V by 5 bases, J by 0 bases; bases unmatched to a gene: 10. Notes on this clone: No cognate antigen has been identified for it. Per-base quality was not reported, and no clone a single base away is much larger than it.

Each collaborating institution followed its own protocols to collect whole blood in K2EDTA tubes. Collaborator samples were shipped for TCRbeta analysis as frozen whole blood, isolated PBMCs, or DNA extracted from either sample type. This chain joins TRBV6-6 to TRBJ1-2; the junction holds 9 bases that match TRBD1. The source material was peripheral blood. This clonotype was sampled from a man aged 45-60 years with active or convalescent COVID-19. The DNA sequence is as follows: TGTGCCAGCAGTCCAAGGAGGGGACAGGGCGCTAACTATGGCTACACCTTC. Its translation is CASSPRRGQGANYGYTF.